A single T cell receptor (beta chain) is shown here with its context. Its antigen is currently unknown. This CDR3 region has 16 residues. Germline V lookup: CDR1 SGHRS, CDR2 YFSETQ. V dropped 0 bases and J dropped 4; count of bases not matched to a gene: 7. Noted time point: newly diagnosed GD, antithyroid drugs for less than 3 months. RNA isolated from PBMCs was used to make the TCR library. These data come from a study of regulatory T cells in long-lasting Graves disease. Overall study results and limits: Persistent disease was associated with favored TRBV28 usage and with favored use of TRBJ1-2 and TRBJ2-5. Newly diagnosed Graves' patients had higher TCR diversity than persistent ones.

Arm-PCR of CDR3 regions and iRepertoire HTBI primers were used to build TCR beta libraries. In the original workflow: Taken together, the samples had around 60 TRBV and 15 or so TRBJ segments identified. MiXCR, applied by TCRdb to the multiplex PCR reads, yields one record per CDR3 protein. For this entry, the V and J calls and clone size follow TCRdb and not the study's own pipeline. The table lists roughly 610,000 distinct CDR3 sequences, around 16% of them singletons, with 12% in the top ten. The same sample was also studied in work on T cells in Graves' hyperthyroidism and ophthalmopathy. From that second work: Those with hyperthyroidism were 18 to 65 years old, newly diagnosed, and ill for under 2 months.

The starting material was peripheral blood mononuclear cells (PBMCs), obtained at new diagnosis, from a patient treated with antithyroid drugs. The chain recombines TRBV5-1 with TRBJ1-5; 7 positions match TRBD1. The TCR originated in a young man with Graves disease. The CDR3 DNA sequence: TGCGCCAGCAGCTTGGGGGGGACAGTGGGGAATCAGCCCCAGCATTTT. Translated: CASSLGGTVGNQPQHF. The variable domain in full, with the rest retrieved from reference TRBV5-1 and TRBJ1-5, is KAGVTQTPRYLIKTRGQQVTLSCSPISGHRSVSWYQQTPGQGLQFLFEYFSETQRNKGNFPGRFSGRQFSNSRSEMNVSTLELGDSALYLCASSLGGTVGNQPQHFGDGTRLSIL.